The present T cell receptor beta chain was sequenced within a study of tumor-infiltrating lymphocytes in oesophageal squamous cell carcinoma. In TCRdb, the PCR reads were re-called with MiXCR into one record per CDR3 protein. The data hold approximately 18,000 distinct CDR3 sequences, with approximately 39% observed a single time. V gave up 0 bases and J gave up 4 bases; unmatched junction bases: 16. The CDR3 totals 19 residues. Germline V gene data show CDR1 as SGHRS and CDR2 as YFSETQ. This clonotype was counted ten times or more. This rearrangement joins TRBV5-1 to TRBJ2-5; TRBD2 matches 9 bases. Sequencing was performed on normal esophageal tissue next to the tumor. The clonotype comes from a female donor with esophageal squamous cell carcinoma. In DNA form, the CDR3 reads TGCGCCAGCAGCTTGGGAGATAGCGGGGGCAGGTGGCCCAGAGAGACCCAGTACTTC. As protein: CASSLGDSGGRWPRETQYF. The variable domain in full, completed from reference TRBV5-1 and TRBJ2-5, reads KAGVTQTPRYLIKTRGQQVTLSCSPISGHRSVSWYQQTPGQGLQFLFEYFSETQRNKGNFPGRFSGRQFSNSRSEMNVSTLELGDSALYLCASSLGDSGGRWPRETQYFGPGTRLLVL.